This T cell receptor (beta chain) originates from a study of blood T cells in healthy people across ages. The use of a sample-barcoded 5' primer and a J-beta primer mix characterized a second PCR of about 6 to 12 cycles. MiXCR, applied by TCRdb to the 5' RACE reads, yields one record per CDR3 protein. The sample carries approximately 1.5 million distinct CDR3 sequences, approximately 43% recorded once. V lost 0 bases and J lost 0; bases outside the gene matches: 7. The CDR3 runs 18 residues. In germline, CDR1 is MNHNS, CDR2 SASEGT. Sequencing was performed on blood. This receptor was taken from a woman aged 18 to 35 in good health. The chain employs TRBV6-1 and TRBJ2-3; 9 bases agree with TRBD2. CDR3 sequence: CASSEAPGLAYSTDTQYF. The DNA for the CDR3 is TGTGCCAGCAGTGAAGCTCCGGGACTAGCCTATAGCACAGATACGCAGTATTTT.